Ten or more counts support the clone carrying this T cell receptor beta chain. TCRdb fed the reads into MiXCR, producing one record per CDR3 protein. The data show approximately 630,000 distinct CDR3 sequences, 20% to 25% seen once. The data were obtained in a study of T cell repertoires in cytomegalovirus infection. For the study at large: From public TCR beta signatures came an indication of both CMV infection and matching HLA type.

CDR1 SGHVS and CDR2 FNYEAQ come from the germline V gene. The ends were cut back, 6 bases at V and 4 bases at J, with 23 bases in the middle. The length of the CDR3 is 17 residues. Sequenced input: CD8+ T cells from PBMCs. The sequence came from a human donor in good health (CMV status not recorded). Some clones in this sample may be carry-over from other donors' samples. The V gene is TRBV7-6, the J gene TRBJ2-3, with D possibly matching TRBD2 (7 bases). CDR3 coding DNA: TGTGCCAGCAGTCTCCAGGTTGGCGGGGGCCCTCCAGATACGCAGTATTTT. This encodes CASSLQVGGGPPDTQYF.